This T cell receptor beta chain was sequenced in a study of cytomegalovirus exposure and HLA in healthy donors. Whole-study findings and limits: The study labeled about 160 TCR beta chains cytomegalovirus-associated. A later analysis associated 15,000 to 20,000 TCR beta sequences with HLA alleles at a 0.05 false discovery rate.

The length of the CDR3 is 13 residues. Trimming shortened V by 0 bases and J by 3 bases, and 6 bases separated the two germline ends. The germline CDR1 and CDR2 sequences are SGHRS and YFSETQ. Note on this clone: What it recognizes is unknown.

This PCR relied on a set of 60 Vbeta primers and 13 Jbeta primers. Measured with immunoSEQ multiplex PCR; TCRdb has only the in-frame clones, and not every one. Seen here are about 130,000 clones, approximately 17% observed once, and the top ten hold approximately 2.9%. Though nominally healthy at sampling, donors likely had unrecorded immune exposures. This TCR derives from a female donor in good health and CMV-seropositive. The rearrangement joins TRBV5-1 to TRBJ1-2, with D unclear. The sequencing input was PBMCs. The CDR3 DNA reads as TGCGCCAGCAGCTTGGAGGGAGACTATGGCTACACCTTC. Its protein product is CASSLEGDYGYTF.